A selection of T cell receptor beta chains follows, all from one sample in a study of blood T cell repertoires in COVID-19. Sequenced by immunoSEQ multiplex PCR; TCRdb stores in-frame clones only, minus some. The sample records roughly 99,000 clones, 88% being singletons. The sample was peripheral blood. Source of these receptors: a man between 50 and 59 years old with COVID-19, enrolled during active disease. Each CDR3 is given without its conserved first and last residue. The order of the fields is J gene, V gene, CDR3 protein.

J: TRBJ1-2
V: TRBV19
CDR3: ASAAEGVDYGYT

J: TRBJ1-2
V: TRBV11-2
CDR3: ASSPTMDRGPDYT

J: TRBJ2-7
V: TRBV5-1
CDR3: ASSLATGGEYEQY

J: TRBJ1-5
V: TRBV6-1
CDR3: ASSVRAGDHFNQPQH

J: TRBJ1-1
V: TRBV18
CDR3: ASTWGLTEAF

J: TRBJ2-2
V: TRBV28
CDR3: ASTLGQGAGELF

J: TRBJ1-2
V: TRBV2
CDR3: ASSVRGPYGYT

J: TRBJ1-6
V: TRBV6-2/TRBV6-3
CDR3: ASSPSPPGLFNSPLH

J: TRBJ1-2
V: TRBV5-5
CDR3: ASSFTWVEDYGYT

J: TRBJ1-1
V: TRBV9
CDR3: ASSFGTGMNTEAF

J: TRBJ1-2
V: TRBV4-2
CDR3: ASSQSTEYGYT

J: TRBJ2-7
V: TRBV28
CDR3: ASSSYTGGQSYEQY

J: TRBJ1-1
V: TRBV7-2
CDR3: ASSSQQALNTEAF

J: TRBJ2-7
V: TRBV13
CDR3: ASSRTNAYEQY

J: TRBJ1-6
V: TRBV7-9
CDR3: ASSLGRGMASPLH

J: TRBJ2-5
V: TRBV25-1
CDR3: ASSEGGGGETQY

J: TRBJ2-7
V: TRBV6-6
CDR3: ASSYSRAYEQY

J: TRBJ2-7
V: TRBV5-5
CDR3: ASSHPGQGVYEQY

J: TRBJ1-5
V: TRBV10-3
CDR3: AIRKEQGDSNQPQH

J: TRBJ1-3
V: TRBV27
CDR3: ASSLFGQTGNTIY